This TCR beta chain was identified during a study of CD8 T cells in ankylosing spondylitis (dated by TCRdb to the late 2010s). Turning to the overall study: T cell receptor beta repertoires were profiled in healthy donors and ankylosing spondylitis patients so that disease-linked TCR variants could be found. In total, the full study cohort was made up of over a hundred healthy donors and 25 to 30 ankylosing spondylitis patients. Peripheral blood was sampled, and synovial fluid was additionally collected from ankylosing spondylitis patients.

This clonotype was found a few times. Its antigen has not been determined. No per-base quality is available; no much larger clone lies one base away. The listed sequencing device is Illumina HiSeq 2500. Quantitative 5'-RACE with molecular barcodes was used to prepare TCR beta libraries. Per the authors' processing: To identify disease-linked TCR variants, a new computational method was used, one built on a probabilistic model of VDJ rearrangement. TCRdb's own reprocessing of the public reads used fastp at Q25 and MiXCR and kept productive beta chains. Every CDR3 protein is listed once, alongside the most common genes and DNA of its rows. V and J calls and clone size were set by TCRdb, not the authors. The sample table holds 200,000 to 300,000 distinct CDR3 sequences, of which under 12% were seen once. Approximately 2.5% of the sample rests with the top ten. Study-level results and caveats: The disease-linked clones were reported to be significantly enriched in matched synovial fluid samples from ankylosing spondylitis patients. A TCR beta motif of fewer than 10 highly homologous amino acid variants appeared characteristic of blood from ankylosing spondylitis patients. In peripheral blood, the disease-linked clones were found at relatively low frequencies and had a CD8+ phenotype. Some of the motif variants had been reported before in the synovial fluid and blood of reactive arthritis patients, a finding that suggests common disease-initiation mechanisms.

This clonotype was sampled from a male donor with ankylosing spondylitis or in good health (not recorded which). The sequenced material came from blood, either unsorted or a sorted T cell fraction (not recorded which).

The DNA sequence is given as TGTGCCAGCAGCTGGGGGGGGGTTGATACGCAGTATTTT. It is translated as CASSWGGVDTQYF. This chain is built from TRBV7-2 and TRBJ2-3, with TRBD2 identical over 7 junction bases. The germline V gene specifies SGHTA as CDR1 and FQGNSA as CDR2. At the junction V is shortened by 4 bases and J by 6 bases; bases outside the gene matches: 4. From the cysteine up to the phenylalanine, the CDR3 has a length of 13 residues. Only the CDR3 DNA is retained, 39 bases long and in frame from the first base. When the CDR3 is completed using the reference TRBV7-2 and TRBJ2-3 genes on either side, the full variable domain is GAGVSQSPSNKVTEKGKDVELRCDPISGHTALYWYRQSLGQGLEFLIYFQGNSAPDKSGLPSDRFSAERTGGSVSTLTIQRTQQEDSAVYLCASSWGGVDTQYFGPGTRLTVL.